These 9 T cell receptor beta chains were all obtained from the same sample, sequenced in a study of long-term antiretroviral therapy in people with HIV. At survey level, the immunoSEQ assay was run in its v3.0 version. TCRdb's table, derived via immunoSEQ multiplex PCR, lists solely in-frame clones and lacks some. Seen here are 20,000 to 25,000 clones, 65% to 85% observed once, and the top ten hold around 8.3%. Sequences were derived from unsorted PBMCs, sampled 1.2 years after starting antiretroviral therapy. The receptor set was obtained from a woman between 35 and 50 years old with HIV.

The rearrangement links TRBV7-8 to TRBJ2-1; 12 nucleotides match TRBD2. The CDR3 length is 18 residues. V shed 2 bases and J 7 bases; nucleotides not matched to a gene: 12. CDR1 and CDR2 (germline): SGHVS, FQNEAQ. In nucleotides, the CDR3 is TGTGCCAGCAGCTTAAAAGTGGCGACTAGCGGGAGTTTGAATGAGCAGTTCTTC. Translation gives CASSLKVATSGSLNEQFF.

Details on this clone: Since the CDR3 does not end with the conserved phenylalanine or tryptophan, this likely comes from a read error. The V gene is TRBV11-2, the J gene TRBJ2-2, with D perhaps matching TRBD1 (6 bases). Trimming took 5 bases from V and 8 from J, leaving 18 bases between them. Germline CDR1 is SGHAT and CDR2 is FQNNGV. This CDR3 has 15 residues. CDR3 sequence (DNA): TGTGCCAGCAGCCGACCTAACGACAGGATGGGGGAGCTGTTTGTT. Protein sequence: CASSRPNDRMGELFV.

The rearrangement uses TRBV6-6 and TRBJ2-1; 10 bases match TRBD2. V shed 0 bases and J 7 bases; nucleotides not matched to a gene: 6. Per the germline V gene, CDR1 is MNHNY and CDR2 is SVGAGI (reference sequence). This CDR3 is 16 amino acids long. Here the CDR3 reads CASSYSGAGGGNEQFF. The CDR3, as DNA: TGTGCCAGCAGTTACTCTGGAGCGGGAGGGGGTAATGAGCAGTTCTTC.

V usage is TRBV19 and J usage is TRBJ2-7; weak D call: TRBD2 (6 bases). Germline CDR1 and CDR2: LNHDA and SQIVND (reference sequence). The CDR3 has 15 amino acids. V lost 5 bases and J 6 bases, leaving 20 bases between the germline ends. As DNA, the CDR3 is TGTGCCAGTAGTCCCGGGAGTAGTGGCTTCTCCGAGCAGTACTTC. The encoded protein is CASSPGSSGFSEQYF. The complete variable domain, with remaining parts taken from reference TRBV19 and TRBJ2-7, reads DGGITQSPKYLFRKEGQNVTLSCEQNLNHDAMYWYRQDPGQGLRLIYYSQIVNDFQKGDIAEGYSVSREKKESFPLTVTSAQKNPTAFYLCASSPGSSGFSEQYFGPGTRLTVT.

This rearrangement joins TRBV6-6 to TRBJ2-7; D call uncertain. The CDR3 spans 11 residues. Looked up from germline, CDR1 is MNHNY and CDR2 is SVGAGI (reference sequence). Trimming cost V 5 bases and J 3 bases, with 5 bases left between them. CDR3 region: CASSINYEQYF. In DNA form, the CDR3 reads TGTGCCAGCAGTATCAACTACGAGCAGTACTTC.

The V call is TRBV27, the J call TRBJ2-3; D ambiguous. V was shortened by 5 bases and J by 4 bases, with 10 bases between the two germline ends. The V gene's germline CDR1 is MNHEY and CDR2 SMNVEV (reference sequence). This CDR3 is 13 amino acids long. CDR3 region: CASSLLGADTQYF. As DNA, the CDR3 is TGTGCCAGCAGTCTCCTTGGGGCAGATACGCAGTATTTT.

The chain couples TRBV5-4 to TRBJ2-7; D perhaps matches TRBD2 (5 bases). Trimming pared 4 bases from V and 6 bases from J, leaving 17 bases between. CDR1 and CDR2 from the germline V gene are SGHNT and YYREEE (reference sequence). This CDR3 contains 14 residues. The CDR3 bases are TGTGCCAGCAGCCAAGCCGGGCCCGAGGGCGAGCAGTACTTC. Its translation: CASSQAGPEGEQYF.

The chain combines TRBV4-1 with TRBJ2-3, with D tentatively TRBD2 (6 bases). The CDR3 is 14 amino acids. The ends were cut back, 11 bases at V and 6 bases at J, with 21 bases in the middle. Germline V gene data show CDR1 as MGHRA and CDR2 as YSYEKL. The CDR3 here is CASGREKISDTQYF. The CDR3 region has the DNA TGCGCCTCAGGTCGGGAGAAAATTTCGGATACGCAGTATTTT.

The gene calls are TRBV27 and TRBJ1-2; perhaps TRBD1 as D (5 bases). The CDR3 extends over 13 amino acids. V lost 0 bases and J 7 bases, leaving 9 bases between the germline ends. CDR1 and CDR2 from the germline V gene are MNHEY and SMNVEV (reference sequence). CDR3 in amino acids: CASSLSQGRGYTF. The CDR3 coding sequence is TGTGCCAGCAGTTTATCGCAGGGTCGTGGCTACACCTTC.